These 10 T cell receptor beta chains came from one sample sequenced in a study of metastatic and nonmetastatic thyroid tumors. All patients were untreated before thyroid surgery. Via MiXCR, TCRdb re-called the PCR reads. The data contain some 21,000 clones, around 30% of them singletons. Sequencing used blood. The origin of the receptors is a female donor with papillary thyroid cancer or a benign thyroid nodule (not recorded which). Some clones in this sample may be carry-over from other donors' samples.

Many counts were recorded for this clone. The chain joins TRBV4-2 to TRBJ1-2, with unresolved D. The CDR3 extends over 13 amino acids. Germline CDR1 and CDR2: LGHNA and YNFKEQ. Trimming took off 4 bases at V and 0 bases at J, with 6 bases between the two ends. This chain's CDR3 is CASSRTSNYGYTF. The CDR3 DNA reads as TGTGCCAGCAGCCGGACTTCTAACTATGGCTACACCTTC.

In this sample, this clone turned up many times. V usage is TRBV28 and J usage is TRBJ2-7; D uncertain. Trimming took 4 bases from V and 2 from J, leaving 6 bases between them. The CDR3 has 12 residues. Germline V gene lookup returns CDR1 MDHEN and CDR2 SYDVKM. The CDR3, as DNA: TGTGCCAGCAGTTCCCCGACCTACGAGCAGTACTTC. Residues: CASSSPTYEQYF.

The rearrangement links TRBV9 to TRBJ1-6, with D perhaps matching TRBD1 (5 bases). The CDR3 spans 13 residues. The ends were cut back, 3 bases at V and 9 bases at J, with 10 bases in the middle. The germline gives CDR1 SGDLS, CDR2 YYNGEE. The CDR3 reads CASSGGVGSPLHF. CDR3 bases: TGTGCCAGCAGCGGAGGGGTTGGTTCACCCCTCCACTTT.

This clone turned up a few times. The rearrangement joins TRBV6-5 to TRBJ2-7; D unclear. The CDR3 extends over 14 amino acids. Germline assignment: CDR1 MNHEY and CDR2 SVGAGI. Deletions cut 4 bases from V and 5 bases from J, with 15 bases between. The CDR3 sequence is CASSSGPGVDEQYF. In DNA, the CDR3 is TGTGCCAGCAGTTCCGGACCGGGCGTCGACGAGCAGTACTTC.

This clone was detected a few times. The chain links TRBV28 to TRBJ2-7; D ambiguous. This CDR3 spans 14 amino acids. The V gene's germline CDR1 is MDHEN and CDR2 SYDVKM. Trimming cost V 7 bases and J 0 bases, with 13 bases left between them. The CDR3 coding sequence is TGTGCCAGCAAAAGACAAGGAAGCTCCTACGAGCAGTACTTC. It translates to CASKRQGSSYEQYF.

In its sample, this clone ranks as medium-sized (0.01 to 0.1%). V gene TRBV4-3 combines with J gene TRBJ1-2; the D is unclear. Germline lookup yields CDR1 LGHNA and CDR2 YSLEER. V lost 0 bases, J lost 3 bases, and 5 bases lay in between. The CDR3 has 13 residues. The CDR3 DNA sequence: TGCGCCAGCAGCCAAGAACGGGACTATGGCTACACCTTC. Translation gives CASSQERDYGYTF.

The CDR3: CASSLEGAYSPLHF. The CDR3 DNA reads as TGTGCCAGCAGTTTGGAGGGGGCATATTCACCCCTCCACTTT. The chain links TRBV6-1 to TRBJ1-6; 7 bases are shared with TRBD1. This CDR3 spans 14 amino acids. V lost 5 bases to trimming and J lost 8 bases; unmatched junction nucleotides: 6. CDR1 MNHNS and CDR2 SASEGT come from the germline V gene.

V is TRBV20-1 and J is TRBJ2-6; D is possibly TRBD1 or TRBD2 (6 bases each). Germline assignment: CDR1 DFQATT and CDR2 SNEGSKA (reference sequence). The CDR3 length is 13 residues. The CDR3 protein is CSGGAPGANVLTF. CDR3 sequence (DNA): TGCAGCGGGGGCGCCCCGGGGGCCAACGTCCTGACTTTC.

The CDR3 nucleotides read TGCGCCAGCAGCTTGGACGGTATGAACACTGAAGCTTTCTTT. Protein product: CASSLDGMNTEAFF. The chain carries TRBV5-1 and TRBJ1-1; D ambiguous. Germline loops: CDR1 SGHRS, CDR2 YFSETQ. CDR3 size: 14 residues. V shed 0 bases and J shed 0 bases, with 6 bases lying between them.

The chain carries TRBV5-1 and TRBJ2-3, with 9 positions matching TRBD2. Germline lookup yields CDR1 SGHRS and CDR2 YFSETQ. The J segment lost 3 bases and the V segment lost 4 bases, leaving 6 bases of the junction unmatched. The CDR3 loop spans 15 amino acids. CDR3 nucleotide sequence: TGCGCCAGCAGCGGCGCGGGGGGGAGGACAGATACGCAGTATTTT. Translated, it gives CASSGAGGRTDTQYF.